The clone carrying this T cell receptor beta chain was detected ten times or more. The CDR3 has 14 amino acids. V gave up 3 bases and J gave up 2 bases, with 11 bases separating them. These data are taken from a study of T cells in Graves' hyperthyroidism and ophthalmopathy. Overall study: Peripheral blood collection took place at initial diagnosis, before any treatment.

Clinical symptoms, serum thyroxine, TRAb, thyroid ultrasound and orbital computed tomography established diagnosis. Using more than 7.5 ml of fresh peripheral blood, PBMCs were prepared. From RNA transcripts, TCR beta CDR3 regions were amplified. HTBI primers drove first-round RT-PCR of the TCR CDR3. TCRdb reprocessed the multiplex PCR reads with MiXCR, giving one entry per CDR3 protein. The table includes roughly 500,000 distinct CDR3 sequences, about 16% detected once. This receptor was obtained from a woman aged 30 to 39 with Graves' ophthalmopathy. This chain connects TRBV12-3 or TRBV12-4 to TRBJ2-7, with D perhaps TRBD1 (6 bases). The sequenced sample was blood. For the CDR3, the DNA is TGTGCCAGCAGTTTGTCAGGGGTTACCTACGAGCAGTACTTC. It translates to CASSLSGVTYEQYF.